A selection of T cell receptor beta chains follows, all from one sample in a study of blood T cell repertoires in COVID-19. Method: immunoSEQ multiplex PCR; TCRdb's copy keeps in-frame clones and lacks some. The table records around 370,000 clones, 90% of them present only once. Sequencing was performed on peripheral blood. These receptors were taken from a man aged 18-30 years with active or convalescent COVID-19. Each CDR3 is given with its conserved first and last residue. The D gene is left open where the match is weak. Part of the rows lack a size; the others show once, few, many or a class for expanded clones.

d_call: TRBD1
v_call: TRBV3-1/TRBV3-2
j_call: TRBJ1-4
clone_size: .
cdr3_nt: TGTGCCAGCAGACGAGGACAGGGAAATGAAAAACTGTTTTTT
cdr3_aa: CASRRGQGNEKLFF

d_call: TRBD2
v_call: TRBV9
j_call: TRBJ2-1
clone_size: .
cdr3_nt: TGTGCCAGCAGCGTAGTAGCGGGATTAAATGAGCAGTTCTTC
cdr3_aa: CASSVVAGLNEQFF

d_call: TRBD1
v_call: TRBV19
j_call: TRBJ1-5
clone_size: .
cdr3_nt: TGTGCCAGTAGTACAGGACAGGGCTCTCATCAGCCCCAGCATTTT
cdr3_aa: CASSTGQGSHQPQHF

d_call: .
v_call: TRBV11-2
j_call: TRBJ2-2
clone_size: .
cdr3_nt: TGTGCCAGCAGCTACTCTAGCCCCGGGGAGCTGTTTTTT
cdr3_aa: CASSYSSPGELFF

d_call: .
v_call: TRBV5-1
j_call: TRBJ2-5
clone_size: .
cdr3_nt: TGCGCCAGCACCACAGGGAAGGGCCAAGAGACCCAGTACTTC
cdr3_aa: CASTTGKGQETQYF

d_call: .
v_call: TRBV14
j_call: TRBJ2-1
clone_size: .
cdr3_nt: TGTGCCAGCAGCTTCGGACAGCCAAACAATGAGCAGTTCTTC
cdr3_aa: CASSFGQPNNEQFF

d_call: TRBD2
v_call: TRBV13
j_call: TRBJ2-1
clone_size: .
cdr3_nt: TGTGCCAGCAGCTTAGAGCGGGAGGCACTCAATGAGCAGTTCTTC
cdr3_aa: CASSLEREALNEQFF

d_call: .
v_call: TRBV5-5
j_call: TRBJ1-4
clone_size: .
cdr3_nt: TGTGCCAGCAGCCGGAATGGGGGCTCTTATGGTGAAAAACTGTTTTTT
cdr3_aa: CASSRNGGSYGEKLFF

d_call: .
v_call: TRBV5-1
j_call: TRBJ2-7
clone_size: .
cdr3_nt: TGCGCCAGCAGCATGCCCCGGGACATTAGCTCCTACGAGCAGTACTTC
cdr3_aa: CASSMPRDISSYEQYF

d_call: .
v_call: TRBV7-9
j_call: TRBJ2-7
clone_size: .
cdr3_nt: TGTGCCAGCAGGGGGGGAGCCTACGAGCAGTACTTC
cdr3_aa: CASRGGAYEQYF

d_call: TRBD1
v_call: TRBV12-3/TRBV12-4
j_call: TRBJ1-2
clone_size: .
cdr3_nt: TGTGCCAGCAGTTCCGGGACAGCATATGGCTACACCTTC
cdr3_aa: CASSSGTAYGYTF

d_call: .
v_call: TRBV25-1
j_call: TRBJ2-7
clone_size: .
cdr3_nt: TGTGCCAGCAGTGAATCCCCAGGAGGGACCTACGAGCAGTACTTC
cdr3_aa: CASSESPGGTYEQYF

d_call: TRBD1
v_call: TRBV6-5
j_call: TRBJ1-6
clone_size: .
cdr3_nt: TGTGCCAGCAGTTACTCAGGACAGGTGTATAATTCACCCCTCCACTTT
cdr3_aa: CASSYSGQVYNSPLHF

d_call: .
v_call: TRBV19
j_call: TRBJ1-1
clone_size: .
cdr3_nt: TGTGCCAGTAGCCTGGGGATGGAGGACACTGAAGCTTTCTTT
cdr3_aa: CASSLGMEDTEAFF

d_call: .
v_call: TRBV24-1
j_call: TRBJ2-3
clone_size: .
cdr3_nt: TGTGCCACCAGTGATTCCTCCAGGGGCCCCGAATACACAGATACGCAGTATTTT
cdr3_aa: CATSDSSRGPEYTDTQYF

d_call: .
v_call: TRBV6-4
j_call: TRBJ2-3
clone_size: .
cdr3_nt: TGTGCCAGCAGTGTTTATGCAGGGGGCACAGATACGCAGTATTTT
cdr3_aa: CASSVYAGGTDTQYF

d_call: TRBD2
v_call: TRBV29-1
j_call: TRBJ2-5
clone_size: few
cdr3_nt: TGCAGCGCTGAGCGGGGTGGGGGAGAGACCCAGTACTTC
cdr3_aa: CSAERGGGETQYF

d_call: TRBD1
v_call: TRBV6-2/TRBV6-3
j_call: TRBJ1-1
clone_size: .
cdr3_nt: TGTGCCAGCAGTTATCCGGGACAGGGTGGATCTGAAGCTTTCTTT
cdr3_aa: CASSYPGQGGSEAFF

d_call: .
v_call: TRBV4-1
j_call: TRBJ1-1
clone_size: .
cdr3_nt: TGCGCCAGCAGTTGGGCTATGGGCGACACTGAAGCTTTCTTT
cdr3_aa: CASSWAMGDTEAFF

d_call: TRBD2
v_call: TRBV5-1
j_call: TRBJ2-5
clone_size: .
cdr3_nt: TGCGCCAGCAGCCCCGGACTAGCGGGGCAAGAGACCCAGTACTTC
cdr3_aa: CASSPGLAGQETQYF

d_call: .
v_call: TRBV6-5
j_call: TRBJ1-4
clone_size: .
cdr3_nt: TGTGCCAGCAGGCAAAGGGGATTAGGCGAAAAACTGTTTTTT
cdr3_aa: CASRQRGLGEKLFF

d_call: TRBD2
v_call: TRBV5-1
j_call: TRBJ2-1
clone_size: .
cdr3_nt: TGCGCCAGCAGCTTGGTTGGGGGGGTTAGTGAGCAGTTCTTC
cdr3_aa: CASSLVGGVSEQFF

d_call: .
v_call: TRBV4-3
j_call: TRBJ1-2
clone_size: .
cdr3_nt: TGCGCCAGCAGCCAAGATTTTGGGGGGGGCTATGGCTACACCTTC
cdr3_aa: CASSQDFGGGYGYTF

d_call: .
v_call: TRBV6-2/TRBV6-3
j_call: TRBJ2-5
clone_size: .
cdr3_nt: TGTGCCAGCAGTTACCCCAAGCGGAGGTTGGAGACCCAGTACTTC
cdr3_aa: CASSYPKRRLETQYF